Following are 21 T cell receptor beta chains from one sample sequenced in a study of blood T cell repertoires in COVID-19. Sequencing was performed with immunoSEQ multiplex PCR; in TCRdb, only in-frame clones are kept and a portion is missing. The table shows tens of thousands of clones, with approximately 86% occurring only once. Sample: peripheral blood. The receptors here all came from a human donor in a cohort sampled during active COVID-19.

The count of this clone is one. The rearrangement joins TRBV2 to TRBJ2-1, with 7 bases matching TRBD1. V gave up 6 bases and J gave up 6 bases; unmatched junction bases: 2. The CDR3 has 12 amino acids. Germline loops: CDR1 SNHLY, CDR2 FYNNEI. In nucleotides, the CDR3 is TGTGCCAGCAGAAACAGGGGCAATGAGCAGTTCTTC. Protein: CASRNRGNEQFF.

CDR3 region: CASSYGRGQVGSPLHF. CDR3 coding DNA: TGTGCCAGCAGTTACGGTCGCGGACAGGTTGGTTCACCCCTCCACTTT. This chain uses TRBV6-5 with TRBJ1-6, with 7 bases identical to TRBD1. Germline V gene data show CDR1 as MNHEY and CDR2 as SVGAGI. Losses at the gene ends were 2 bases for V and 9 bases for J; bases not matched to a gene: 10. This CDR3 comprises 16 residues.

The CDR3 DNA reads TGCGCCAGCAGCTTAGAGGGACAGGGGCGAGAAAAACTGTTTTTT. Translating gives CASSLEGQGREKLFF. The gene calls are TRBV5-1 and TRBJ1-4; 10 bases agree with TRBD1. This CDR3 region has 15 residues. CDR1 and CDR2 (germline): SGHRS, YFSETQ. The trim removed 2 bases at V and 8 bases at J, leaving 6 bases unmatched.

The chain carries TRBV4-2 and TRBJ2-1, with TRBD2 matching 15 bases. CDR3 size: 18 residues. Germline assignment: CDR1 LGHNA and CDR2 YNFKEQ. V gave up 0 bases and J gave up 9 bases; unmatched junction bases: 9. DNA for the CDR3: TGTGCCAGCAGCCAAGATTTGGGGACTAGCGGGAGGAAAGCTGAGCAGTTCTTC. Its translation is CASSQDLGTSGRKAEQFF.

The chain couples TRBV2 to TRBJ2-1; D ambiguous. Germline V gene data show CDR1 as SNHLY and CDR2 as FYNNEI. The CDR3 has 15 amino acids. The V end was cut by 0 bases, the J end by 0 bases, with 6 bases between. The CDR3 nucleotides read TGTGCCAGCAGTGAAGCGCTTAGCTCCTACAATGAGCAGTTCTTC. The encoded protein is CASSEALSSYNEQFF.

The DNA for the CDR3 is TGTGCCAGTAGTATAGTGGGGGGAGTGGTGAATGAGCAGTTCTTC. It specifies CASSIVGGVVNEQFF. The chain joins TRBV19 to TRBJ2-1, with D possibly matching TRBD2 (6 bases). Germline V gene sequence: CDR1 LNHDA, CDR2 SQIVND (reference sequence). CDR3 size: 15 residues. V lost 1 base, J lost 7 bases, and 14 bases lay in between.

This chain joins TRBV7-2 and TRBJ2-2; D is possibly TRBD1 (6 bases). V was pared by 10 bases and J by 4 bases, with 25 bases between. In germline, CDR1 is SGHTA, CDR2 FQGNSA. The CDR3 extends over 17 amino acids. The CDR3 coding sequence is TGTGCCACCCAGCTTAGGGTTGGGACAACCGTCACCGGGGAGCTGTTTTTT. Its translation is CATQLRVGTTVTGELFF. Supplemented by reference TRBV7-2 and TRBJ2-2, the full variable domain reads GAGVSQSPSNKVTEKGKDVELRCDPISGHTALYWYRQSLGQGLEFLIYFQGNSAPDKSGLPSDRFSAERTGGSVSTLTIQRTQQEDSAVYLCATQLRVGTTVTGELFFGEGSRLTVL.

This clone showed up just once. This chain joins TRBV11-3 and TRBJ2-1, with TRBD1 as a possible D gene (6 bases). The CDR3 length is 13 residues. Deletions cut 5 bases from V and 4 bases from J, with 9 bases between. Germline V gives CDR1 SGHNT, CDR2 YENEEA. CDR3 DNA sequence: TGTGCCAGCAGCACCCAGGGGTACAATGAGCAGTTCTTC. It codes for CASSTQGYNEQFF. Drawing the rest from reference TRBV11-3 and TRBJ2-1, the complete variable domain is EAGVVQSPRYKIIEKKQPVAFWCNPISGHNTLYWYLQNLGQGPELLIRYENEEAVDDSQLPKDRFSAERLKGVDSTLKIQPAELGDSAVYLCASSTQGYNEQFFGPGTRLTVL.

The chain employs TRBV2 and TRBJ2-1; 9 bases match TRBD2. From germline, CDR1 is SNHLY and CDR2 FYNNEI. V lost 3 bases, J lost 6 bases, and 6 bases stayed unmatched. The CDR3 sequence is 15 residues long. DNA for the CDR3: TGTGCCAGCAGTGAGGAAGCGGGAGGTCCCAATGAGCAGTTCTTC. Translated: CASSEEAGGPNEQFF.

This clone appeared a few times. The CDR3 is CASGGQGRYYSNQPQHF. The DNA of the CDR3 is TGTGCCAGCGGGGGACAGGGGCGTTATTATAGCAATCAGCCCCAGCATTTT. The chain carries TRBV2 and TRBJ1-5; 10 bases agree with TRBD1. The germline V gene encodes CDR1 SNHLY and CDR2 FYNNEI. The trim removed 8 bases at V and 0 bases at J, leaving 10 bases unmatched. CDR3 length: 17 residues.

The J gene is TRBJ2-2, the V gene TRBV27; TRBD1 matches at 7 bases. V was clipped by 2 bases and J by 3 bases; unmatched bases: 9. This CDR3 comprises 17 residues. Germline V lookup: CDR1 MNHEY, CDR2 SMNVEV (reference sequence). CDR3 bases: TGTGCCAGCAGTTTAGGGAGACAGGGAATCGACACCGGGGAGCTGTTTTTT. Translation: CASSLGRQGIDTGELFF.

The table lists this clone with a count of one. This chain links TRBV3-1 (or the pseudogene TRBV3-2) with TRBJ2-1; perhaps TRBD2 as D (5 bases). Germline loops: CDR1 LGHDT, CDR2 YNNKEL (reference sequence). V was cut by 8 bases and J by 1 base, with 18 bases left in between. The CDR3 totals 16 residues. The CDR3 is CASPRRPGKSYNEQFF. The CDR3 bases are TGTGCCAGCCCACGACGGCCCGGGAAATCCTACAATGAGCAGTTCTTC.

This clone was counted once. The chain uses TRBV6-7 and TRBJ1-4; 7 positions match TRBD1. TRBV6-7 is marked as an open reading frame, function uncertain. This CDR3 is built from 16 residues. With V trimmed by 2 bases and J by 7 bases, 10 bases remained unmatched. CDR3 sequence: CASSYRTDREGEKLFF. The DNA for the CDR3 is TGTGCCAGCAGTTACCGAACAGACAGGGAAGGTGAAAAACTGTTTTTT.

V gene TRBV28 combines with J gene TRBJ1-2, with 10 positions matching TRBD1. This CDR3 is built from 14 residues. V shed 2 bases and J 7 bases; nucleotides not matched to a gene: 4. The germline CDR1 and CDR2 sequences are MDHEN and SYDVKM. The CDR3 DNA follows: TGTGCCAGCAGTTTAAGACAGGGGGCGGTTGGCTACACCTTC. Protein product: CASSLRQGAVGYTF.

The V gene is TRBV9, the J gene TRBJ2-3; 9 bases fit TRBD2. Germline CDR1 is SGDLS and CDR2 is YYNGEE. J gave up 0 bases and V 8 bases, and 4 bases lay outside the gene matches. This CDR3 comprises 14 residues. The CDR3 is CASKRGASTDTQYF. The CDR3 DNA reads TGTGCCAGTAAGCGGGGGGCTAGCACAGATACGCAGTATTTT.

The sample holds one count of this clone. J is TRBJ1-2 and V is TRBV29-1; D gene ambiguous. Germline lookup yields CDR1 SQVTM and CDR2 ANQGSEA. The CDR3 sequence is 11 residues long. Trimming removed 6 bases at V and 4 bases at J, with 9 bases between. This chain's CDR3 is CSVEGLYGYTF. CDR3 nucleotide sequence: TGCAGCGTCGAGGGCCTCTATGGCTACACCTTC. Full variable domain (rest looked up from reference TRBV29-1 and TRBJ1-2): SAVISQKPSRDICQRGTSLTIQCQVDSQVTMMFWYRQQPGQSLTLIATANQGSEATYESGFVIDKFPISRPNLTFSTLTVSNMSPEDSSIYLCSVEGLYGYTFGSGTRLTVV.

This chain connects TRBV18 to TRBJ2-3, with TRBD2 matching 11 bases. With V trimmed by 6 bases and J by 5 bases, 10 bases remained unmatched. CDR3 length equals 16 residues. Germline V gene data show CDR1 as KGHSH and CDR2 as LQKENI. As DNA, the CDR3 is TGTGCCAGCTCCCCTCAGACTAGCGGGGTTCAAGATACGCAGTATTTT. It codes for CASSPQTSGVQDTQYF.

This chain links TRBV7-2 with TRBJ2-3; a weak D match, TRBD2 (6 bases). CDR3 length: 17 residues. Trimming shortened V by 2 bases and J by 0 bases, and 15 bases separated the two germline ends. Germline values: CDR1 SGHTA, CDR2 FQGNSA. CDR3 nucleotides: TGTGCCAGCAGCTTATACGTGCGGGGACGGAGCACAGATACGCAGTATTTT. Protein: CASSLYVRGRSTDTQYF. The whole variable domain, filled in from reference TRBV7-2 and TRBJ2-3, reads GAGVSQSPSNKVTEKGKDVELRCDPISGHTALYWYRQSLGQGLEFLIYFQGNSAPDKSGLPSDRFSAERTGGSVSTLTIQRTQQEDSAVYLCASSLYVRGRSTDTQYFGPGTRLTVL.

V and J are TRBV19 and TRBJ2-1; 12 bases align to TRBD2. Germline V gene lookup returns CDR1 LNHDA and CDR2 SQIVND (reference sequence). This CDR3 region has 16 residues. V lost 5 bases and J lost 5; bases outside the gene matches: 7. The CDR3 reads CASSVSGLAGNNEQFF. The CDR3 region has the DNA TGTGCCAGTAGTGTCTCAGGACTAGCGGGGAACAATGAGCAGTTCTTC.

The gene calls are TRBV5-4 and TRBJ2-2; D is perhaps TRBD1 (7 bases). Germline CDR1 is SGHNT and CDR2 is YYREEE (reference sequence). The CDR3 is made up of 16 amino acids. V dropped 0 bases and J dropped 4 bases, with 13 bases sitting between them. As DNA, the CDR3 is TGTGCCAGCAGCTTGGCGGGGACAGCGGGCACCGGGGAGCTGTTTTTT. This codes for CASSLAGTAGTGELFF.

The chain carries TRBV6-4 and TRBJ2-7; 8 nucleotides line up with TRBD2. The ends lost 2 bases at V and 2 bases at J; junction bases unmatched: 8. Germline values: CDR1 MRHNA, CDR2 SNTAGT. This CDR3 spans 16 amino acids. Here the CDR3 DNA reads TGTGCCAGCAGTGACGGAGTACGGGAGGGACCCTACGAGCAGTACTTC. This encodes CASSDGVREGPYEQYF.